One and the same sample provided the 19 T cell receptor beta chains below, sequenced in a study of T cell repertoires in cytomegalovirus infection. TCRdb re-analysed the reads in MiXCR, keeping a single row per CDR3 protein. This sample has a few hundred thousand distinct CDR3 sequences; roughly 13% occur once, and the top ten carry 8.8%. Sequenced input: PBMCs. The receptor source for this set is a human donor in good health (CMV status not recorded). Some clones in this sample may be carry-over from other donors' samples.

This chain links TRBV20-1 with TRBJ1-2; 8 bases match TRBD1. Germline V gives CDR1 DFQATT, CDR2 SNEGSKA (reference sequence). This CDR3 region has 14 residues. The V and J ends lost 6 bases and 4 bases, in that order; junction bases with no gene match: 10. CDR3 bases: TGCAGTGCCCGACCCGGACAGGGCTTCTATGGCTACACCTTC. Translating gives CSARPGQGFYGYTF.

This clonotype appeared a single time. CDR3 sequence reads: CSVSTGGETQYF. In nucleotides, the CDR3 is TGCAGCGTATCAACAGGGGGAGAGACCCAGTACTTC. The chain combines TRBV29-1 with TRBJ2-5; 8 positions match TRBD1. The CDR3 has 12 residues. The junction had 4 bases not matched to a gene; V was cut back by 6 bases and J by 4 bases. Germline loops: CDR1 SQVTM, CDR2 ANQGSEA.

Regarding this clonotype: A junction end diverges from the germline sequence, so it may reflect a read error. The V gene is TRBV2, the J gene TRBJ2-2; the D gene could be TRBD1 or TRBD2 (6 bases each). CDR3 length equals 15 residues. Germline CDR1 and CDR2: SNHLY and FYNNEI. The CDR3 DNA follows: TGTGCCAGCAGGGGGGGCAGGGGAAGCACCGGGGAGCTGATTTTT. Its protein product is CASRGGRGSTGELIF.

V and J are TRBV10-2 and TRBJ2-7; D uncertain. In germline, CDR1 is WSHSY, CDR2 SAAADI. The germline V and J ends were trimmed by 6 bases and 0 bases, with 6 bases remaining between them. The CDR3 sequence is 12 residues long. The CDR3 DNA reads TGCGCCAGCAGCGGCCCCTCCTACGAGCAGTACTTC. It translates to CASSGPSYEQYF.

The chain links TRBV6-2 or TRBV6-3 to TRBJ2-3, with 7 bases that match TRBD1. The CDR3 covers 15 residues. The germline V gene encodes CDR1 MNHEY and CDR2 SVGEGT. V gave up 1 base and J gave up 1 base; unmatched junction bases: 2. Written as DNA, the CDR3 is TGTGCCAGCAGTTACTTAGGACAGGGCACAGATACGCAGTATTTT. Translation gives CASSYLGQGTDTQYF.

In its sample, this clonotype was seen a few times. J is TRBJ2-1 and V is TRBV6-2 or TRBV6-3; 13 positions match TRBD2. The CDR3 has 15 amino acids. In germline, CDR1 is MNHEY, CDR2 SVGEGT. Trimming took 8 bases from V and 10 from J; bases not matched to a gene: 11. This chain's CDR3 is CASQVTSGGAGEQFF. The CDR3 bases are TGTGCCAGCCAGGTAACTAGCGGGGGGGCCGGCGAGCAGTTCTTC.

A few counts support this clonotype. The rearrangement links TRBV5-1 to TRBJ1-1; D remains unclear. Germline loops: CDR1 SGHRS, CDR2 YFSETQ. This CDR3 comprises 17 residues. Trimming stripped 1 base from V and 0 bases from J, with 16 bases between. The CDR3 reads CASSLWTLASLNTEAFF. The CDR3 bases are TGCGCCAGCAGCTTGTGGACTCTCGCCTCCTTGAACACTGAAGCTTTCTTT.

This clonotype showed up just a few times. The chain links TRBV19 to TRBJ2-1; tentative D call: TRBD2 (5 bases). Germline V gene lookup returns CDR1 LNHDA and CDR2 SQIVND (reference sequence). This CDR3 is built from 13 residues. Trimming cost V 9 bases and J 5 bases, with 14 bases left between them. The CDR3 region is CASSLRADNEQFF. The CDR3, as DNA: TGTGCCAGCTCCCTCCGAGCGGACAATGAGCAGTTCTTC.

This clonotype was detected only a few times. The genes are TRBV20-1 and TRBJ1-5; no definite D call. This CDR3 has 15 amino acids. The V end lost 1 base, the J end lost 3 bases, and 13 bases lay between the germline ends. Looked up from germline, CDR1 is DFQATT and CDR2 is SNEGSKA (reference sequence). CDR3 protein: CSARGGGGDNQPQHF. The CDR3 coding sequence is TGCAGTGCTAGAGGTGGTGGCGGGGACAATCAGCCCCAGCATTTT.

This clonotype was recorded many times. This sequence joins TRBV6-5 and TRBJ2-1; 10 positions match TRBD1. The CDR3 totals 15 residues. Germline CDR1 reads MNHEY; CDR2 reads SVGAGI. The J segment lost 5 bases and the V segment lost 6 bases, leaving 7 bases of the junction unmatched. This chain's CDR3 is CASRKTGGYHNEQFF. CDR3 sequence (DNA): TGTGCCAGCAGAAAGACAGGGGGCTATCACAATGAGCAGTTCTTC.

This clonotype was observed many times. This chain's CDR3 is CASSQDGSPPPQDTQYF. The CDR3 region has the DNA TGCGCCAGCAGCCAAGATGGTAGCCCACCCCCGCAAGATACGCAGTATTTT. The chain links TRBV4-1 to TRBJ2-3; no clear D. Germline loops: CDR1 MGHRA, CDR2 YSYEKL. The CDR3 has 17 residues. Between the trimmed V and J ends, which lost 0 bases and 5 bases, there was a span of 18 bases.

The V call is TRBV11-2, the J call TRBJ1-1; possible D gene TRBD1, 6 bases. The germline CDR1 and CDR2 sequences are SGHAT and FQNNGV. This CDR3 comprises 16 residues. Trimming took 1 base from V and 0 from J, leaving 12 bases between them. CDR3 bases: TGTGCCAGCAGCTTAGGAAGACAGGCTATGAACACTGAAGCTTTCTTT. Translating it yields CASSLGRQAMNTEAFF.

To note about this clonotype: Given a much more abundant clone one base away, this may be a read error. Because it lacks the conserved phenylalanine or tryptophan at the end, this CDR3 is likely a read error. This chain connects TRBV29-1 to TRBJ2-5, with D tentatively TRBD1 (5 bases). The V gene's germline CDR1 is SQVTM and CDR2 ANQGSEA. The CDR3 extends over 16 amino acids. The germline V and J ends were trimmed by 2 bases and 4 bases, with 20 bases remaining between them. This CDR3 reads CSVEYASQGRGETQYY. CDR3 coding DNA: TGCAGCGTTGAATATGCGAGTCAGGGAAGGGGAGAGACCCAGTACTAC.

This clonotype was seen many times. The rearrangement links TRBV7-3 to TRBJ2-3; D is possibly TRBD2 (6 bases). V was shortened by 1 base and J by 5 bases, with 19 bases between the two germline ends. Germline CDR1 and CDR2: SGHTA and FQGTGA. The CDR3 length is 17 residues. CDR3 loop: CASSLISGLASRDTQYF. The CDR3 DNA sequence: TGTGCCAGCAGCTTAATCTCGGGACTCGCCTCACGAGATACGCAGTATTTT.

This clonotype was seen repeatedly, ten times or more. The CDR3 reads CASSPNRGPDTQYF. The CDR3 DNA reads as TGTGCCAGCAGCCCCAACAGGGGGCCAGATACGCAGTATTTT. This rearrangement joins TRBV7-3 to TRBJ2-3, with 9 bases matching TRBD1. With V trimmed by 5 bases and J by 4 bases, 4 bases remained unmatched. The CDR3 totals 14 residues. CDR1 is SGHTA, CDR2 FQGTGA, per germline.

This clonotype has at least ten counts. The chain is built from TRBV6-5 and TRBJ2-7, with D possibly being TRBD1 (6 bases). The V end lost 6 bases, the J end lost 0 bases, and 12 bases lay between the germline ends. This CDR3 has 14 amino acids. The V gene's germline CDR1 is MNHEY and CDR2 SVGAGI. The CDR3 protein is CASRPRTASYEQYF. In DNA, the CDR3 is TGTGCCAGCAGGCCCAGGACAGCCTCCTACGAGCAGTACTTC.

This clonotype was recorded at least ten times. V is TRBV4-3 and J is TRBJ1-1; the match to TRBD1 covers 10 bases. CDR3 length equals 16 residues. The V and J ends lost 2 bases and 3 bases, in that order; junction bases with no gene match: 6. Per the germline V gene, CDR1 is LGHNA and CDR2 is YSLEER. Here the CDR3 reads CASSQHAGTGDTEAFF. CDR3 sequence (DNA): TGCGCCAGCAGCCAACACGCCGGGACAGGGGACACTGAAGCTTTCTTT.

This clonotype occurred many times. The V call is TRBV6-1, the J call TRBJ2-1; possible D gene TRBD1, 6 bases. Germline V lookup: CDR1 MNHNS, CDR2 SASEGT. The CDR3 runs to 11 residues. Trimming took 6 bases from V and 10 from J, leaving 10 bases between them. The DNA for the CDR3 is TGTGCCAGCAGCCCCGGACAGGAGCAGTTCTTC. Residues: CASSPGQEQFF.

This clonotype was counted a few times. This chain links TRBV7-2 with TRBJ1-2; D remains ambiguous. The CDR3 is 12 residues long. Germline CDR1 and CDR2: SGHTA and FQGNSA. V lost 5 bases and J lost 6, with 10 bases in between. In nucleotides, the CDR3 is TGTGCCAGCAGCCCCCGAATCCATGGCTACACCTTC. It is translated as CASSPRIHGYTF.